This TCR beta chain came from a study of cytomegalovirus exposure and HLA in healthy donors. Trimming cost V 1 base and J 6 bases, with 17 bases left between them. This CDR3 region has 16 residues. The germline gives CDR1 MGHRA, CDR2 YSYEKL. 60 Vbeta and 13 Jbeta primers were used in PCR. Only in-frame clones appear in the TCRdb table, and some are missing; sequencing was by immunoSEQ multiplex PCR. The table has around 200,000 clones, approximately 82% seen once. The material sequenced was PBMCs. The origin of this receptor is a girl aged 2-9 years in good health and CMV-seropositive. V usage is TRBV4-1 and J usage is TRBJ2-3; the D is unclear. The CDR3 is CASSQVLTQPTDTQYF. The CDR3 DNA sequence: TGCGCCAGCAGCCAAGTCCTGACACAACCAACGGATACGCAGTATTTT.